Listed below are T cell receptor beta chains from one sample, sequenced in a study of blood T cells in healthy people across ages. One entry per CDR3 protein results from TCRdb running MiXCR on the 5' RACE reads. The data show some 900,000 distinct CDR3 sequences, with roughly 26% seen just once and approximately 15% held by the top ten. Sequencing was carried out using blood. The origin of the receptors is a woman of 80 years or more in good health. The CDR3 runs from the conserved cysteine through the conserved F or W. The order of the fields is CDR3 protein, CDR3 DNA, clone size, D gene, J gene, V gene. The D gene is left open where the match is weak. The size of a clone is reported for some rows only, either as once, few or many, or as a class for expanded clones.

cdr3_aa: CASTRTPNTEAFF; cdr3_nt: TGTGCCAGCACCCGGACCCCGAACACTGAAGCTTTCTTT; clone_size: NA; d_call: NA; j_call: TRBJ1-1; v_call: TRBV12-3/TRBV12-4
cdr3_aa: CASSLETDSQETQYF; cdr3_nt: TGTGCCAGCAGCTTGGAAACAGATTCCCAAGAGACCCAGTACTTC; clone_size: many; d_call: NA; j_call: TRBJ2-5; v_call: TRBV5-6
cdr3_aa: CASSQEGGAGIPSSYNEQFF; cdr3_nt: TGTGCCAGCAGCCAAGAGGGAGGCGCCGGGATTCCTTCTTCCTACAATGAGCAGTTCTTC; clone_size: NA; d_call: NA; j_call: TRBJ2-1; v_call: TRBV3-1
cdr3_aa: CASSQGRVSLYGYTF; cdr3_nt: TGCGCCAGCAGCCAGGGCAGGGTTTCTTTGTATGGCTACACCTTC; clone_size: many; d_call: NA; j_call: TRBJ1-2; v_call: TRBV4-3
cdr3_aa: CASSRKTSGGPDTQYF; cdr3_nt: TGCGCCAGCAGCCGAAAGACTAGCGGGGGACCAGATACGCAGTATTTT; clone_size: many; d_call: TRBD2; j_call: TRBJ2-3; v_call: TRBV4-1
cdr3_aa: CASSLVAGTGLNEQYF; cdr3_nt: TGTGCCAGCAGCCTAGTGGCCGGGACAGGGTTGAACGAGCAGTACTTC; clone_size: many; d_call: TRBD1; j_call: TRBJ2-7; v_call: TRBV9
cdr3_aa: CASSLGGDSNQPQHF; cdr3_nt: TGTGCCAGCAGCTTGGGGGGAGATAGCAATCAGCCCCAGCATTTT; clone_size: many; d_call: NA; j_call: TRBJ1-5; v_call: TRBV7-2
cdr3_aa: CASQGRDNQPQHF; cdr3_nt: TGTGCCAGCCAGGGTCGGGACAATCAGCCCCAGCATTTT; clone_size: NA; d_call: NA; j_call: TRBJ1-5; v_call: TRBV12-3/TRBV12-4
cdr3_aa: CASSGVDSNTGELFF; cdr3_nt: TGTGCCAGCAGTGGGGTGGACAGTAACACCGGGGAGCTGTTTTTT; clone_size: few; d_call: NA; j_call: TRBJ2-2; v_call: TRBV6-1
cdr3_aa: CSARDQGAANYGYTF; cdr3_nt: TGCAGTGCTAGAGATCAGGGGGCAGCTAACTATGGCTACACCTTC; clone_size: many; d_call: TRBD1; j_call: TRBJ1-2; v_call: TRBV20-1
cdr3_aa: CASSLALRGSGALKAQYF; cdr3_nt: TGTGCCAGCAGCTTAGCGCTAAGGGGTAGCGGGGCCCTCAAGGCCCAGTACTTC; clone_size: NA; d_call: TRBD2; j_call: TRBJ2-7; v_call: TRBV7-2
cdr3_aa: CASSPRGAGDSHEQFF; cdr3_nt: TGCGCCAGCAGCCCCCGGGGAGCGGGGGATTCCCATGAGCAGTTCTTC; clone_size: many; d_call: TRBD2; j_call: TRBJ2-1; v_call: TRBV5-1
cdr3_aa: CASSYSSVWGYTF; cdr3_nt: TGTGCCAGCAGTTACTCTTCGGTGTGGGGCTACACCTTC; clone_size: NA; d_call: NA; j_call: TRBJ1-2; v_call: TRBV6-2/TRBV6-3
cdr3_aa: CASRRDVNEQFF; cdr3_nt: TGCGCCAGCAGGCGGGACGTCAATGAGCAGTTCTTC; clone_size: NA; d_call: NA; j_call: TRBJ2-1; v_call: TRBV5-1
cdr3_aa: CASSFDSPNEQFF; cdr3_nt: TGTGCCAGCAGCTTTGACTCACCCAATGAGCAGTTCTTC; clone_size: many; d_call: NA; j_call: TRBJ2-1; v_call: TRBV7-9
cdr3_aa: CASSADWGGRPVGELFF; cdr3_nt: TGTGCCAGCAGCGCCGATTGGGGGGGGCGCCCAGTTGGGGAGCTGTTTTTT; clone_size: NA; d_call: NA; j_call: TRBJ2-2; v_call: TRBV9
cdr3_aa: CASRTWVSNTEAFF; cdr3_nt: TGTGCCAGCAGGACGTGGGTGTCGAACACTGAAGCTTTCTTT; clone_size: NA; d_call: NA; j_call: TRBJ1-1; v_call: TRBV27
cdr3_aa: CASSRGLSTDTQYF; cdr3_nt: TGTGCCAGCAGTCGGGGCCTGAGCACAGATACGCAGTATTTT; clone_size: many; d_call: NA; j_call: TRBJ2-3; v_call: TRBV6-2/TRBV6-3
cdr3_aa: CASSLMAGQSYNEQFF; cdr3_nt: TGCGCCAGCAGCTTGATGGCGGGACAGTCCTACAATGAGCAGTTCTTC; clone_size: NA; d_call: NA; j_call: TRBJ2-1; v_call: TRBV5-1
cdr3_aa: CATGKDQETQYF; cdr3_nt: TGTGCCACCGGGAAGGATCAAGAGACCCAGTACTTC; clone_size: many; d_call: NA; j_call: TRBJ2-5; v_call: TRBV6-5
cdr3_aa: CSARDQGARNKAFF; cdr3_nt: TGCAGTGCTAGAGATCAGGGGGCTCGAAACAAAGCTTTCTTT; clone_size: NA; d_call: TRBD1; j_call: TRBJ1-1; v_call: TRBV20-1
cdr3_aa: CASSGILGTEAFF; cdr3_nt: TGTGCCAGCAGTGGAATTCTGGGCACTGAAGCTTTCTTT; clone_size: few; d_call: NA; j_call: TRBJ1-1; v_call: TRBV6-5
cdr3_aa: CASSTQGARWNEQYF; cdr3_nt: TGTGCCAGCAGTACACAGGGGGCCAGGTGGAATGAGCAGTACTTC; clone_size: NA; d_call: TRBD1; j_call: TRBJ2-7; v_call: TRBV12-3/TRBV12-4
cdr3_aa: CSARPFGRMNTEAFF; cdr3_nt: TGCAGTGCTAGACCCTTCGGACGGATGAACACTGAAGCTTTCTTT; clone_size: NA; d_call: NA; j_call: TRBJ1-1; v_call: TRBV20-1
cdr3_aa: CASSFFQGARGETQYF; cdr3_nt: TGTGCCAGCAGTTTTTTTCAGGGGGCGCGGGGGGAGACCCAGTACTTC; clone_size: few; d_call: NA; j_call: TRBJ2-5; v_call: TRBV6-2/TRBV6-3
cdr3_aa: CASRSGGRAAQYF; cdr3_nt: TGTGCCAGCAGATCAGGGGGGCGAGCGGCCCAGTACTTC; clone_size: few; d_call: NA; j_call: TRBJ2-5; v_call: TRBV27
cdr3_aa: CASSPITGGWNQPQHF; cdr3_nt: TGTGCCAGCAGTCCGATCACAGGGGGCTGGAATCAGCCCCAGCATTTT; clone_size: NA; d_call: TRBD1; j_call: TRBJ1-5; v_call: TRBV27
cdr3_aa: CATSDREWGGQPQHF; cdr3_nt: TGTGCCACCAGTGACCGTGAATGGGGAGGGCAGCCCCAGCATTTT; clone_size: NA; d_call: NA; j_call: TRBJ1-5; v_call: TRBV24-1
cdr3_aa: CASSWSPMASTDTQYF; cdr3_nt: TGCGCCAGCAGCTGGTCCCCCATGGCGAGCACAGATACGCAGTATTTT; clone_size: many; d_call: NA; j_call: TRBJ2-3; v_call: TRBV5-1
cdr3_aa: CAWRPGLESLEQYF; cdr3_nt: TGTGCCTGGAGACCGGGACTAGAATCGTTGGAACAGTACTTC; clone_size: NA; d_call: TRBD2; j_call: TRBJ2-4; v_call: TRBV30
cdr3_aa: CASSLGAKYNEQFF; cdr3_nt: TGCGCCAGCAGCTTGGGAGCTAAATACAATGAGCAGTTCTTC; clone_size: many; d_call: NA; j_call: TRBJ2-1; v_call: TRBV5-1
cdr3_aa: CASSPLPGQGAREQFF; cdr3_nt: TGTGCCAGCAGCCCGCTACCGGGACAGGGGGCCCGGGAGCAGTTCTTC; clone_size: NA; d_call: TRBD1; j_call: TRBJ2-1; v_call: TRBV2
cdr3_aa: CASSINPGRMNTEAFF; cdr3_nt: TGTGCCAGCAGCATCAATCCCGGACGGATGAACACTGAAGCTTTCTTT; clone_size: NA; d_call: NA; j_call: TRBJ1-1; v_call: TRBV11-2
cdr3_aa: CAISEAAYEQYF; cdr3_nt: TGTGCCATCAGTGAGGCAGCCTACGAGCAGTACTTC; clone_size: many; d_call: NA; j_call: TRBJ2-7; v_call: TRBV10-3
cdr3_aa: CASSSSQGPNTGELFF; cdr3_nt: TGTGCCAGCAGCTCCTCACAGGGACCGAACACCGGGGAGCTGTTTTTT; clone_size: NA; d_call: NA; j_call: TRBJ2-2; v_call: TRBV9
cdr3_aa: CASSPHATRGADTQYF; cdr3_nt: TGCGCCAGCAGCCCCCATGCCACCAGGGGCGCAGATACGCAGTATTTT; clone_size: many; d_call: NA; j_call: TRBJ2-3; v_call: TRBV4-3
cdr3_aa: CASSSHLVAGDGGYTF; cdr3_nt: TGTGCCAGCAGCTCACATTTAGTGGCAGGGGATGGTGGCTACACCTTC; clone_size: NA; d_call: NA; j_call: TRBJ1-2; v_call: TRBV7-2
cdr3_aa: CASSDRDALYNEQFF; cdr3_nt: TGTGCCAGCAGTGACCGGGATGCCTTATACAATGAGCAGTTCTTC; clone_size: many; d_call: NA; j_call: TRBJ2-1; v_call: TRBV25-1
cdr3_aa: CASNHQRGGVEQYF; cdr3_nt: TGTGCCAGCAACCACCAGCGGGGGGGCGTTGAGCAGTACTTC; clone_size: NA; d_call: TRBD2; j_call: TRBJ2-7; v_call: TRBV12-3/TRBV12-4
cdr3_aa: CASSQDAVRGHNEQFF; cdr3_nt: TGTGCCAGCAGCCAAGATGCCGTCCGGGGACACAATGAGCAGTTCTTC; clone_size: NA; d_call: NA; j_call: TRBJ2-1; v_call: TRBV3-1
cdr3_aa: CASSGGDEETQYF; cdr3_nt: TGTGCCAGCAGCGGAGGAGACGAAGAGACCCAGTACTTC; clone_size: NA; d_call: NA; j_call: TRBJ2-5; v_call: TRBV11-1
cdr3_aa: CASSLEVGKGNEQFF; cdr3_nt: TGCGCCAGCAGCTTGGAGGTGGGGAAGGGCAATGAGCAGTTCTTC; clone_size: NA; d_call: NA; j_call: TRBJ2-1; v_call: TRBV5-1
cdr3_aa: CSVKAQGSDEQFF; cdr3_nt: TGCAGTGTAAAGGCACAGGGAAGCGATGAGCAGTTCTTC; clone_size: many; d_call: NA; j_call: TRBJ2-1; v_call: TRBV20-1
cdr3_aa: CASRDGTFNEKLFF; cdr3_nt: TGTGCCAGCAGGGACGGGACCTTTAATGAAAAACTGTTTTTT; clone_size: NA; d_call: NA; j_call: TRBJ1-4; v_call: TRBV2
cdr3_aa: CASSFARGVNTEAFF; cdr3_nt: TGTGCCAGCAGCTTCGCCAGGGGGGTAAACACTGAAGCTTTCTTT; clone_size: few; d_call: TRBD1; j_call: TRBJ1-1; v_call: TRBV7-2
cdr3_aa: CASTHERLGGKVGTQYF; cdr3_nt: TGTGCCAGCACTCACGAGAGACTAGGGGGGAAGGTTGGGACCCAGTACTTC; clone_size: few; d_call: NA; j_call: TRBJ2-5; v_call: TRBV5-4
cdr3_aa: CAWSVGGILTDTQYF; cdr3_nt: TGTGCCTGGAGTGTTGGGGGGATCTTAACAGATACGCAGTATTTT; clone_size: many; d_call: NA; j_call: TRBJ2-3; v_call: TRBV30
cdr3_aa: CAISEVQMTDTQYF; cdr3_nt: TGTGCCATCAGTGAGGTACAGATGACAGATACGCAGTATTTT; clone_size: many; d_call: NA; j_call: TRBJ2-3; v_call: TRBV10-3
cdr3_aa: CASSLALGQPPNYGYTF; cdr3_nt: TGCGCCAGCAGCTTGGCCCTTGGACAGCCACCTAACTATGGCTACACCTTC; clone_size: many; d_call: NA; j_call: TRBJ1-2; v_call: TRBV5-1
cdr3_aa: CATSGAARAKEKRFF; cdr3_nt: TGTGCCACCAGCGGAGCCGCCCGGGCTAAGGAAAAACGGTTTTTT; clone_size: NA; d_call: NA; j_call: TRBJ1-4; v_call: TRBV15
cdr3_aa: CASSGASGGALETQYF; cdr3_nt: TGTGCCAGCAGCGGGGCTAGCGGGGGGGCCCTTGAGACCCAGTACTTC; clone_size: NA; d_call: TRBD2; j_call: TRBJ2-5; v_call: TRBV9
cdr3_aa: CASSLEQPQHF; cdr3_nt: TGTGCCAGCAGTTTAGAGCAGCCCCAGCATTTT; clone_size: few; d_call: NA; j_call: TRBJ1-5; v_call: TRBV28
cdr3_aa: CATSFGTGGTDTQYF; cdr3_nt: TGTGCCACCAGTTTCGGGACAGGGGGCACAGATACGCAGTATTTT; clone_size: NA; d_call: TRBD1; j_call: TRBJ2-3; v_call: TRBV24-1
cdr3_aa: CASSQVGGATEAFF; cdr3_nt: TGTGCCAGCAGCCAGGTCGGGGGGGCAACTGAAGCTTTCTTT; clone_size: NA; d_call: NA; j_call: TRBJ1-1; v_call: TRBV3-1
cdr3_aa: CASSPRQSSFVKNIQYF; cdr3_nt: TGTGCCAGCAGTCCGCGACAGAGCTCTTTTGTCAAAAACATTCAGTACTTC; clone_size: many; d_call: NA; j_call: TRBJ2-4; v_call: TRBV25-1
cdr3_aa: CASIGSEKLFF; cdr3_nt: TGTGCCAGCATTGGAAGTGAAAAACTGTTTTTT; clone_size: few; d_call: NA; j_call: TRBJ1-4; v_call: TRBV2
cdr3_aa: CASSSGAGGPYQETQYF; cdr3_nt: TGTGCCAGCAGTTCAGGAGCGGGGGGACCGTACCAAGAGACCCAGTACTTC; clone_size: many; d_call: TRBD2; j_call: TRBJ2-5; v_call: TRBV12-3/TRBV12-4